This is a list of T cell receptor beta chains from one sample in a study of shared clonotypes between healthy human individuals. This table comes from immunoSEQ multiplex PCR, and its TCRdb copy is limited to in-frame clones, with some not included. This table has roughly 640,000 clones, around two thirds appearing once. Sequenced input: memory CD4+ T cells sorted from blood. Every receptor here comes from a young woman in good health. CDR3s include the opening cysteine and the closing phenylalanine or tryptophan. The order of the fields is clone size, J gene, V gene, CDR3 protein. Size is omitted from some rows. Given values are once, few, many or a class for expanded clones.

NA,TRBJ1-2,TRBV25-1,CASSESYQRGYTF
NA,TRBJ2-2,TRBV27,CASSLWGQGDAGELFF
NA,TRBJ2-7,TRBV6-6,CASSTPRGGARVEQYF
NA,TRBJ1-2,TRBV19,CASSIGTDSGYTF
once,TRBJ1-1,TRBV11-3,CASSLELSGTAFF
NA,TRBJ2-3,TRBV11-2,CASSLDRSDTQYF
NA,TRBJ2-1,TRBV27,CASSLSKGLAGANEQFF
NA,TRBJ2-1,TRBV2,CASSGGVAAERQFF
NA,TRBJ1-5,TRBV6-1,CASGENSNQPQHF
NA,TRBJ2-7,TRBV5-5,CASSLDGAGPEQYF
NA,TRBJ1-4,TRBV18,CASHQGQNEKLFF
NA,TRBJ1-2,TRBV28,CASRMDSGTNYGYTF
NA,TRBJ2-3,TRBV11-2,CASSFVAGGPGDTQYF
NA,TRBJ1-3,TRBV6-5,CASSFGNTIYF
NA,TRBJ2-1,TRBV11-1,CASSSFTDSRNEQFF
NA,TRBJ1-3,TRBV4-1,CASSPDGSLSFGSGNTIYF
NA,TRBJ1-1,TRBV21-1,CASRKGQQNTEAFF
NA,TRBJ1-2,TRBV14,CASSQGTVDVGYTF
once,TRBJ2-2,TRBV5-5,CASSRGRSDAGELFF
NA,TRBJ2-7,TRBV25-1,CASRNRENYEQYF
NA,TRBJ1-2,TRBV10-1,CASSESGTRTGYTF
NA,TRBJ1-5,TRBV29-1,CSVRTGYSNQPQHF
NA,TRBJ2-1,TRBV28,CASSFGANEQFF
NA,TRBJ2-1,TRBV27,CASKEGLASGEQFF
NA,TRBJ2-3,TRBV10-1,CASSEQGGSTDTQYF
NA,TRBJ2-6,TRBV28,CASSSPGGVEPSGANVLTF
NA,TRBJ2-1,TRBV29-1,CSVGGQGVKNEQFF
many,TRBJ1-2,TRBV6-5,CASSYSFTGGGYTF
NA,TRBJ2-6,TRBV28,CASSLLGTAGANVLTF
NA,TRBJ2-7,TRBV5-1,CASSSGGTYEQYF
NA,TRBJ1-1,TRBV7-6,CASSYDLKGNTEAFF
NA,TRBJ2-3,TRBV2,CASNGAGAGDHTQYF
NA,TRBJ1-2,TRBV21-1,CASSKARSQVDGYTF
NA,TRBJ2-1,TRBV4-1,CASSQKGAGGPLNEQFF
NA,TRBJ2-7,TRBV28,CASSSRREQYF
NA,TRBJ1-5,TRBV7-8,CASSLSGQEFQPQHF
few,TRBJ2-7,TRBV28,CATNLHRTTDEQYF
NA,TRBJ2-1,TRBV30,CAWREGTSRYNEQFF
few,TRBJ1-2,TRBV28,CASRIPGPPYGYTF
NA,TRBJ2-1,TRBV4-1,CASSHIINNEQFF
few,TRBJ1-1,TRBV7-9,CASSLTVNTEAFF
once,TRBJ1-1,TRBV6-5,CASSYTGQGGGTEAFF
NA,TRBJ2-7,TRBV21-1,CATTTRGRVTYEQYF
NA,TRBJ2-1,TRBV6-6,CASRLTSGGPLGEQFF
few,TRBJ2-3,TRBV6-4,CASSRAGDGTDTQYF
NA,TRBJ2-7,TRBV29-1,CSVAKSSYEQYF
NA,TRBJ2-3,TRBV25-1,CASSGIGTAFFATQYF
few,TRBJ1-1,TRBV29-1,CSAGLAMNTEAFF
NA,TRBJ2-1,TRBV6-4,CASSEGDTAGEQFF
NA,TRBJ2-3,TRBV6-6,CASSWGQGTDTQYF
NA,TRBJ2-3,TRBV4-1,CASSQGAGGRAEDTQYF
NA,TRBJ1-3,TRBV28,CASSQWTGHSIYF
NA,TRBJ2-5,TRBV2,CASIQYLVGETQYF